This is a list of T cell receptor beta chains from one sample in a study of blood T cells in healthy people across ages. Via MiXCR, TCRdb re-called the 5' RACE reads, giving one row per CDR3 protein. This table has about 720,000 distinct CDR3 sequences, 20% to 25% appearing once. The sample also formed part of further work on T cells of mothers and their children.

The sample taken for sequencing was blood. The receptors come from a boy between 10 and 17 years old in good health. Each CDR3 is given with its conserved first and last residue. Only part of the rows carry a size: once, few, many, or a class if the clone is expanded.

J gene | V gene | clone size | CDR3 protein
TRBJ2-4 | TRBV5-1 | . | CASSLAGRGNIQYF
TRBJ1-3 | TRBV5-1 | . | CASSSDGGTGNTIYF
TRBJ2-3 | TRBV7-9 | few | CASSYRQGGVDTQYF
TRBJ2-4 | TRBV18 | . | CASSRGTGSVDIQYF
TRBJ2-5 | TRBV28 | . | CASSHPRRAETQYF
TRBJ1-2 | TRBV9 | few | CASSGGVGGYTF
. | TRBV7-6 | . | CASSLRDGSYSEQYF
TRBJ2-5 | TRBV11-2 | few | CASSLEGPRGGRETQYF
TRBJ1-5 | TRBV9 | . | CASRKAGQHRQPQHF
TRBJ2-5 | TRBV29-1 | many | CSVFTTGTLETQYF
TRBJ2-3 | TRBV20-1 | . | CSAPRGLAGDTQYF
TRBJ2-3 | TRBV7-9 | few | CASSLGLDTQYF
TRBJ2-5 | TRBV3-1 | . | CASSQDIVPAETQYF
TRBJ2-1 | TRBV6-2/TRBV6-3 | . | CAGRTSGNNEQFF
TRBJ2-3 | TRBV7-3 | . | CASSPTSGGSDTQYF
TRBJ2-1 | TRBV29-1 | . | CSVESYNEQFF
TRBJ2-7 | TRBV29-1 | . | CSVESLLKEQYF
TRBJ2-3 | TRBV7-2 | . | CASSPIGLAGSTDTQYF
TRBJ1-2 | TRBV19 | few | CASTVQERNGYTF
TRBJ2-3 | TRBV28 | . | CASSAPTSGPTDTQYF
TRBJ2-3 | TRBV5-1 | . | CASSPPIRTTRDTQYF
TRBJ1-4 | TRBV4-3 | few | CASSQASGTVNEKLFF
TRBJ2-7 | TRBV7-3 | . | CASSVDSLSYEQYF
TRBJ2-3 | TRBV15 | . | CATSRTSGGAWPGTDTQYF
TRBJ1-1 | TRBV27 | few | CASSTPGAEAFF